This T cell receptor (beta chain) was identified in a study of low-dose radiotherapy and immunotherapy resistance in tumors. The V end lost 4 bases, the J end lost 5 bases, and 14 bases lay between the germline ends. Germline loops: CDR1 LNHDA, CDR2 SQIVND (reference sequence). The CDR3 runs 14 residues. Both TCRalpha and TCRbeta chains were reverse transcribed with V-gene-specific primers. For amplifying TCRs, the PCR ran for around 20 cycles with Phusion, which was used together with a constant-region primer and the adapter on the V primers. TCRdb analysed the reads with MiXCR anew, one entry per CDR3 protein. The data show some 71,000 distinct CDR3 sequences, with more than 25% seen just once and approximately 12% held by the top ten. The time point denotes: before trial treatment. This clonotype was seen repeatedly, ten times or more.

The source material was PBMCs, sampled before treatment. The chain joins TRBV19 to TRBJ1-2, with TRBD1 as a possible D gene (6 bases). This sequence originates from a female donor with ovarian cancer. The CDR3 region is CASSTAPGQYGYTF. In DNA, the CDR3 is TGTGCCAGTAGTACCGCACCCGGACAGTATGGCTACACCTTC.